These 11 T cell receptor beta chains were all obtained from the same sample, sequenced in a study of CXCR3-negative and CXCR3-positive naive CD8 T cells. These TCRs are of unknown antigen specificity. Study results and caveats: Relative to CXCR3-negative naive cells, CXCR3-positive naive cells had more hydrophobic TRB CDR3s.

Researchers prepared the TRB cDNA libraries using 5' RACE with UMI labels. Following a re-call of the 5' RACE reads, TCRdb has one entry per CDR3 protein and lacks DNA. The table gives around 110,000 distinct CDR3 sequences; the top ten clones make up 0.3% to 0.45% of it. Sequencing was done on a sample of naive CXCR3+ CD8+ T cells from blood. Subset noted: CD45RO-CCR7+CD27+CD95- naive CD8+ T cells expressing CXCR3 (TNR3+). The receptors shown here come from a human donor in good health. Some clones in this sample may be carry-over from other donors' samples.

V and J are TRBV6-6 and TRBJ2-2; TCRdb gives TRBD1 as the D gene, but with no DNA this cannot be confirmed. CDR3 length: 15 amino acids. CDR1 and CDR2 from the germline V gene are MNHNY and SVGAGI (reference sequence). CDR3 amino acids: CASSQDRGQTGELFF.

The chain has TRBV29-1 and TRBJ2-7. The CDR3 totals 13 residues. Germline V gives CDR1 SQVTM, CDR2 ANQGSEA. The CDR3 spells CSVEAPSNYEQYF.

The V gene is TRBV5-1, the J gene TRBJ2-3; TCRdb lists TRBD1, though no DNA is available to test this call. There are 18 residues in the CDR3. CDR1 and CDR2 from the germline V gene are SGHRS and YFSETQ. The chain's CDR3 is CASSLLGSIGTGEDTQYF.

The chain is built from TRBV4-1 and TRBJ1-1; TCRdb designates TRBD1, a call that cannot be tested without DNA. CDR1 and CDR2 from the germline V gene are MGHRA and YSYEKL. The CDR3 runs to 13 residues. The CDR3 is CASSHGGNTEAFF.

The chain combines TRBV4-1 with TRBJ2-7; without DNA, the TCRdb call of TRBD2 cannot be checked. CDR1 is MGHRA, CDR2 YSYEKL, per germline. CDR3 length: 16 amino acids. This CDR3 is CASSQEDRAGNYEQYF.

The rearrangement links TRBV9 to TRBJ2-1; TCRdb outputs TRBD2, but without DNA this stays unchecked. Germline assignment: CDR1 SGDLS and CDR2 YYNGEE. This CDR3 contains 13 residues. The chain's CDR3 is CASSGQRNNEQFF.

The rearrangement joins TRBV29-1 to TRBJ2-1; TCRdb lists TRBD2, though no DNA is available to test this call. Germline CDR1 and CDR2: SQVTM and ANQGSEA. The CDR3 is made up of 16 amino acids. CDR3 sequence reads: CSVEGLRKSSYNEQFF.

The gene calls are TRBV30 and TRBJ2-7; TCRdb's D call of TRBD1 is untestable without DNA. CDR1 is GTSNPN, CDR2 SVGIG, per germline (reference sequence). The CDR3 runs to 13 residues. The chain's CDR3 is CAWSAGHLYEQYF. Based on the CDR3 plus reference TRBV30 and TRBJ2-7, the full variable domain is SQTIHQWPATLVQPVGSPLSLECTVEGTSNPNLYWYRQAAGRGLQLLFYSVGIGQISSEVPQNLSASRPQDRQFILSSKKLLLSDSGFYLCAWSAGHLYEQYFGPGTRLTVT.

The J gene is TRBJ2-1, the V gene TRBV11-3. The CDR3 covers 16 residues. Germline CDR1 SGHNT, CDR2 YENEEA. The chain's CDR3 is CASSLESGGTYNEQFF.

V gene TRBV7-2 combines with J gene TRBJ1-1. This CDR3 comprises 14 residues. Germline lookup yields CDR1 SGHTA and CDR2 FQGNSA. This CDR3 reads CASSSSVGNTEAFF.

The chain uses TRBV12-3 or TRBV12-4 and TRBJ2-5. CDR3 length: 13 residues. This chain's CDR3 is CASSFAGIETQYF.